The T cell receptor (beta chain) described here comes from a study of Graves' ophthalmopathy and Graves' hyperthyroidism. Study overall: No progression to ophthalmopathy over 18 months defined stable hyperthyroidism.

Newly diagnosed, the hyperthyroidism patients had under 2 months' duration and were aged 18 to 65. Germline loops: CDR1 MNHGY, CDR2 SVAAGI. The CDR3 is 17 amino acids. V lost 3 bases to trimming and J lost 0 bases, with 17 bases between them. Points from the study as a whole: A model built from 13 signatures distinguished ophthalmopathy from stable hyperthyroidism with 87.88% sensitivity and approximately 80% specificity.

This clonotype was recorded a few times. Its specificity is not known. TCR beta CDR3 regions were amplified from RNA transcripts. First-round RT-PCR employed HTBI primers, with a second-round multiplex PCR after it. TCRdb redid the calling of the multiplex PCR reads with MiXCR, one entry per CDR3 protein. The data contain roughly 1.1 million distinct CDR3 sequences, roughly 35% of them singletons. The chain employs TRBV6-9 and TRBJ1-2; D is uncertain. This clonotype was obtained from an adult man with Graves' hyperthyroidism. Sample: peripheral blood or thyroid tissue (not recorded which). The CDR3 DNA reads as TGTGCCAGCAGTTACCCAAGGGCGCGACCGGCTAACTATGGCTACACCTTC. Translation gives CASSYPRARPANYGYTF.